This record covers a single TCR beta chain. Source study methods: Researchers report that nucleated cell counts were estimated from reference gene primer amplification. TCRdb keeps only in-frame clones here, not all; method: immunoSEQ multiplex PCR. The D gene and trimming were derived from the DNA, and the V and J assignments and clone size from that table. Here the sample spans over 200,000 clones, over 80% being singletons. This sample was included in a study of blood T cell repertoires in COVID-19. Overall study: From T cells, B-cell-depleted T cells, or PBMCs came the material, which was cDNA or gDNA.

V lost 1 base to trimming and J lost 8 bases; unmatched junction nucleotides: 12. CDR1 SGHRS and CDR2 YFSETQ come from the germline V gene. The CDR3 spans 16 residues. The receptor was derived from a human donor in a cohort sampled during active COVID-19. This rearrangement joins TRBV5-1 to TRBJ2-1, with TRBD1 matching over 7 bases. Sequencing was carried out using peripheral blood. The CDR3 nucleotides are TGCGCCAGCAGCTTGTCGCTGACAGGGAGCATGGATGAGCAGTTCTTC. This sequence encodes CASSLSLTGSMDEQFF.